Sequencing of this T cell receptor beta chain was carried out in a study of OX40 agonist ivuxolimab in advanced cancers. Looking at the study overall: Ivuxolimab, which targeted the costimulatory receptor OX40 (CD134), was an agonistic, fully human IgG2 monoclonal antibody. Intravenous ivuxolimab was administered to patients every 2 weeks at six dose levels: 0.01, 0.1, 0.3, 1.5, 3 and 10 mg/kg. Of the approximately 53 patients in dose escalation, 19 had hepatocellular carcinoma, some 15 had melanoma, 9 had renal cell carcinoma and 9 had head and neck cancer. A male proportion of around 81% and a mean age of about 60 years, ranging from roughly 23 to 90, were recorded for the dose-escalation cohort. Prior anti-PD-1, anti-PD-L1 or anti-CTLA-4 therapy was permitted, and checkpoint inhibitors had been received by about 37% of dose-escalation patients. Three dose-escalation patients achieved partial responses, one with hepatocellular carcinoma and two with cutaneous melanoma. The point of sequencing TCRbeta in the periphery was to test whether ivuxolimab changed TCR sequence diversity and drove clonal T-cell expansion. The monotherapy dose-escalation portion (N ≈ 57 patients) of the phase I ivuxolimab trial is reported in the paper.

Patients with autoimmune disease history or receiving systemic immunosuppression were excluded from the trial. Peripheral blood for TCR sequencing was collected from all dose cohorts at baseline, on cycle 4 day 1, and on cycle 7 day 1. Samples were obtained from an open-label, multicenter, first-in-human phase I dose-escalation trial of ivuxolimab. The trial enrolled adults with locally advanced or metastatic head and neck squamous cell, hepatocellular, melanoma or renal cell carcinoma. Before TCR sequencing, CD4+ and CD8+ T cells were separately sorted from peripheral blood. In the case of this clone: Its target antigen remains unknown. Nothing much larger sits one base from this clone, and base qualities are not available.

General conclusions and limits of the study: In partial responders in the 0.1-3.0 mg/kg groups, normalized peripheral clonal expansion was found to be among the lowest, especially among CD8+ T cells. On average, CD8+ T cells showed more expanded clones than CD4+ T cells after ivuxolimab. Low levels of normalized T-cell clonal expansion were also shown by some nonresponding patients. The antigen specificity of the peripheral T cells that underwent clonal expansion was not determined. At doses from 0.1 to 3.0 mg/kg, clonal expansion was seen in both CD4+ and CD8+ blood T cells between baseline and week 6.

Genomic DNA was isolated from the sorted cells so that the TCRbeta CDR3 region could be sequenced. The immunoSEQ Assay was used to sequence the TCRbeta CDR3 regions. The clones in this table, taken by TCRdb from immuneACCESS, are in-frame only. Not every clone is retained; where verified, under half of the shortfall comes from an unresolved V gene, and the cause of the rest is unknown. This sample gives 65,000 or so clones in total; 84% of them show up just once. The ten largest clonotypes hold approximately 2.2% of the sample. The source material was CD4+ or CD8+ T cells sorted from blood, sampled in a trial of the OX40 agonist ivuxolimab. This TCR was recovered from an adult with an advanced solid tumor such as melanoma, head and neck, liver or kidney cancer.

The DNA sequence is as follows: TGTGCCAGTAGTTCCAAACCCCAACTCACAGATACGCAGTATTTT. Translated, it reads CASSSKPQLTDTQYF. Recombination connected TRBV19 to TRBJ2-3, with the identity of the D gene unclear. CDR1 and CDR2 are drawn from the germline V gene (reference sequence): LNHDA, SQIVND. The CDR3 starts with the cysteine, ends with the phenylalanine, and has 15 residues. The read is trimmed to its CDR3 DNA, 45 bases read in frame from base 1. V is clipped by 5 bases and J by 2 bases, and the sequence between their germline boundaries is 14 bases long. The reference TRBV19 and TRBJ2-3 proteins fill in what lies around the CDR3, so the full variable domain reads DGGITQSPKYLFRKEGQNVTLSCEQNLNHDAMYWYRQDPGQGLRLIYYSQIVNDFQKGDIAEGYSVSREKKESFPLTVTSAQKNPTAFYLCASSSKPQLTDTQYFGPGTRLTVL.